The sequence of this T cell receptor (beta chain) was determined in a study of blood T cell repertoires in COVID-19. Study at large: Researchers got acute and convalescent COVID-19 samples from the United States, Italy and Spain. PBMCs, B-cell-depleted T cells, or T cells were the source of the cDNA or gDNA that made up the material.

V lost 3 bases, J lost 4 bases, and 16 bases lay in between. The CDR3 has 15 amino acids. Germline V CDR1 and CDR2: GTSNPN, SVGIG (reference sequence). The method was immunoSEQ multiplex PCR; TCRdb's version includes in-frame clones alone and lacks a portion of them. The sample yields roughly 180,000 clones, approximately 82% seen once. The sequence was collected from a woman aged 50 to 60 who had recovered from COVID-19. V is TRBV30 and J is TRBJ1-3; D remains unclear. Sequencing was done on a sample of PBMCs or T cells enriched from blood (not recorded which). CDR3 in amino acids: CAWRDKGGPGNTIYF. CDR3 nucleotide sequence: TGTGCCTGGAGAGATAAGGGAGGTCCCGGAAACACCATATATTTT.